The 9 T cell receptor beta chains below come from one sample, sequenced in a study of T-cell reconstitution after alpha-beta-depleted transplantation in children. Molecular barcoding with unique molecular identifiers was used for the TCRbeta library. One entry per CDR3 protein results from TCRdb running MiXCR on the PCR reads. Of some 600,000 distinct CDR3 sequences detected, approximately 12% appear once; the ten largest clones hold 2.2%. Sample: PBMCs, mostly from graft donor cells, taken 360 days after TCRalphabeta/CD19-depleted stem cell transplant. These receptors originate from a male patient younger than 18 who had a stem cell transplant for acute myeloid leukemia, so the T cells may come from the graft donor.

This clonotype has a handful of counts. The germline gene is not matched at one end of the junction; a read error may be the cause. This chain connects TRBV7-3 to TRBJ2-3, with D perhaps given as TRBD1 or TRBD2 (5 bases each). Germline V lookup: CDR1 SGHTA, CDR2 FQGTGA. The CDR3 length is 15 residues. The CDR3 here is CATSSEGISTDTQYF. The DNA for the CDR3 is TGTGCCACCAGCAGTGAGGGGATTAGCACAGATACGCAGTATTTT. The variable domain in full, completed from reference TRBV7-3 and TRBJ2-3, reads GAGVSQTPSNKVTEKGKYVELRCDPISGHTALYWYRQSLGQGPEFLIYFQGTGAADDSGLPNDRFFAVRPEGSVSTLKIQRTERGDSAVYLCATSSEGISTDTQYFGPGTRLTVL.

Many counts were recorded for this clonotype. This chain connects TRBV15 to TRBJ2-5; 9 bases fit TRBD2. Germline values: CDR1 LNHNV, CDR2 YYDKDF (reference sequence). With 0 bases clipped from V and 3 bases from J, the junction kept 8 bases outside the gene matches. The CDR3 loop spans 17 amino acids. The CDR3 reads CATSRDERGAPEETQYF. The CDR3 DNA reads TGTGCCACCAGCAGAGACGAGCGGGGGGCCCCCGAAGAGACCCAGTACTTC.

This clonotype was detected a few times. The CDR3 here is CATSRESSGRAYNEQFF. For the CDR3, the DNA is TGTGCCACCAGCAGAGAATCTAGCGGGAGGGCCTACAATGAGCAGTTCTTC. This chain links TRBV15 with TRBJ2-1; 12 bases align to TRBD2. The germline V gene encodes CDR1 LNHNV and CDR2 YYDKDF (reference sequence). CDR3 length equals 17 residues. V shed 0 bases, J shed 2 bases, and the junction held 2 bases outside the gene matches.

The chain combines TRBV28 with TRBJ2-1; TRBD1 might be the D (6 bases). V lost 0 bases to trimming and J lost 8 bases, with 14 bases between them. This CDR3 comprises 15 residues. Germline V gene sequence: CDR1 MDHEN, CDR2 SYDVKM. The CDR3 DNA follows: TGTGCCAGCAGTTTATGGGGGGCTTGGCGTGATGAGCAGTTCTTC. As protein: CASSLWGAWRDEQFF.

V usage is TRBV6-2 or TRBV6-3 and J usage is TRBJ2-1; TRBD2 agrees at 12 bases. CDR1 MNHEY and CDR2 SVGEGT come from the germline V gene. The CDR3 is 15 residues long. The J segment lost 8 bases and the V segment lost 7 bases, leaving 9 bases of the junction unmatched. The CDR3, as DNA: TGTGCCAGCACCTTAGGACTAGCGGGATTCCATGAGCAGTTCTTC. The encoded protein is CASTLGLAGFHEQFF.

The chain carries TRBV29-1 and TRBJ2-1, with 9 bases fitting TRBD1. V trimming: 0 bases; J trimming: 4 bases; junction bases outside the gene matches: 16. Germline assignment: CDR1 SQVTM and CDR2 ANQGSEA. The CDR3 spans 19 residues. In DNA form, the CDR3 reads TGCAGCGTTGAAGATCTAAGGACAGGGGATCCCCGCTATTACAATGAGCAGTTCTTC. Translation: CSVEDLRTGDPRYYNEQFF.

This clonotype was observed a handful of times. V and J are TRBV9 and TRBJ2-1; D is unclear. V was cut by 6 bases and J by 10 bases, with 17 bases left in between. The CDR3 covers 13 residues. Per germline, CDR1 SGDLS and CDR2 YYNGEE. The CDR3 sequence is CASTQGSTTEQFF. CDR3 nucleotide sequence: TGTGCCAGCACCCAAGGCTCGACCACGGAGCAGTTCTTC.

This chain connects TRBV3-1 to TRBJ2-5; maybe TRBD2 (6 bases). With 10 bases removed from V and 5 bases from J, the gap between germline ends came to 23 bases. Germline lookup yields CDR1 LGHDT and CDR2 YNNKEL (reference sequence). This CDR3 region has 15 residues. The CDR3 DNA sequence: TGTGCCACCTGCCCCCAAAGACCCCGGGAGGAGACCCAGTACTTC. This codes for CATCPQRPREETQYF.

This clonotype was found many times. The chain's CDR3 is CAWSVRNTGELFF. The CDR3 nucleotides are TGTGCCTGGAGTGTACGGAACACCGGGGAGCTGTTTTTT. The chain combines TRBV30 with TRBJ2-2, with D unresolved. CDR3 size: 13 residues. V dropped 0 bases and J dropped 1 base, with 3 bases sitting between them. CDR1 and CDR2 from the germline V gene are GTSNPN and SVGIG (reference sequence).